The sequence of this T cell receptor (beta chain) was determined in a study of blood T cell repertoires in COVID-19. The CDR3 spans 15 residues. V lost 2 bases, J lost 2 bases, and 12 bases lay in between. Looked up from germline, CDR1 is SGHAT and CDR2 is FQDESV (reference sequence). Assay: immunoSEQ multiplex PCR; the TCRdb copy retains only in-frame clones and omits some. This sample yields about 280,000 clones, of which approximately 85% are seen a single time; around 10% belongs to the top ten. V usage is TRBV11-1 and J usage is TRBJ1-1, with D hard to call. This clonotype was obtained from a woman between 65 and 79 years old with acute or convalescent COVID-19. What was sequenced was peripheral blood. The DNA for the CDR3 is TGTGCCAGCAGCTTAATTTCCCAAATTAACACTGAAGCTTTCTTT. Translating gives CASSLISQINTEAFF. The variable domain in full, with the rest retrieved from reference TRBV11-1 and TRBJ1-1, is EAEVAQSPRYKITEKSQAVAFWCDPISGHATLYWYRQILGQGPELLVQFQDESVVDDSQLPKDRFSAERLKGVDSTLKIQPAELGDSAMYLCASSLISQINTEAFFGQGTRLTVV.